These 18 T cell receptor beta chains share one sample of origin, sequenced in a study of cytomegalovirus exposure and HLA in healthy donors. The PCR was carried out with 60 Vbeta primers and 13 Jbeta primers. Generated by immunoSEQ multiplex PCR, the TCRdb table keeps only in-frame clones and is missing some. Of around 140,000 clones in the sample, around four fifths were seen once. Sequencing used PBMCs. The receptors shown here come from a woman between 45 and 65 years old in good health and CMV-seropositive.

This sequence joins TRBV28 and TRBJ1-1; a weak D match, TRBD1 (6 bases). The germline CDR1 and CDR2 sequences are MDHEN and SYDVKM. With 7 bases removed from V and 6 bases from J, the gap between germline ends came to 12 bases. The CDR3 contains 12 residues. CDR3 bases: TGTGCCAGCAAAGTAGGGACATCTGAAGCTTTCTTT. Translated, it gives CASKVGTSEAFF. Full variable domain (outside the CDR3, taken from reference TRBV28 and TRBJ1-1): DVKVTQSSRYLVKRTGEKVFLECVQDMDHENMFWYRQDPGLGLRLIYFSYDVKMKEKGDIPEGYSVSREKKERFSLILESASTNQTSMYLCASKVGTSEAFFGQGTRLTVV.

V gene TRBV14 combines with J gene TRBJ2-5; TRBD2 might be the D (5 bases). The germline CDR1 and CDR2 sequences are SGHDN and FVKESK. The length of the CDR3 is 14 residues. Trimming cost V 3 bases and J 5 bases, with 13 bases left between them. CDR3 sequence (DNA): TGTGCCAGCAGCCATTGGGAGCCAAGGGAGACCCAGTACTTC. Protein product: CASSHWEPRETQYF.

The chain has TRBV2 and TRBJ2-7; no reliable D call. The CDR3 extends over 12 amino acids. CDR1 and CDR2 from the germline V gene are SNHLY and FYNNEI. Between the trimmed V and J ends, which lost 8 bases and 0 bases, there was a span of 8 bases. CDR3 nucleotide sequence: TGTGCCAGCTTTGCGGCCTCCTACGAGCAGTACTTC. It codes for CASFAASYEQYF.

This sequence joins TRBV28 and TRBJ2-1, with 7 bases aligning to TRBD1. Per germline, CDR1 MDHEN and CDR2 SYDVKM. The V gene end was trimmed by 4 bases and the J gene end by 6 bases; junction bases not matched to a gene: 12. CDR3 length: 16 amino acids. CDR3 protein: CASSYYGTERGNEQFF. The CDR3 DNA sequence: TGTGCCAGCAGTTACTACGGGACAGAAAGGGGCAATGAGCAGTTCTTC.

V is TRBV28 and J is TRBJ2-5; 9 bases match TRBD1. There are 15 residues in the CDR3. J was trimmed by 11 bases and V by 7 bases; bases with no gene match: 17. Germline CDR1 MDHEN, CDR2 SYDVKM. CDR3 in DNA: TGTGCCAGCACCACTGGGGGGGGACAGGGAAGAGAGCAGTACTTC. This gives the protein CASTTGGGQGREQYF.

This chain links TRBV5-1 with TRBJ2-1, with 8 bases aligning to TRBD2. V trimming: 2 bases; J trimming: 0 bases; junction bases outside the gene matches: 4. The CDR3 runs to 16 residues. CDR1 and CDR2 from the germline V gene are SGHRS and YFSETQ. The CDR3 is CASSLIAGNSYNEQFF. As DNA, the CDR3 is TGCGCCAGCAGCTTAATAGCGGGAAACTCCTACAATGAGCAGTTCTTC.

The rearrangement links TRBV5-1 to TRBJ2-7, with 8 positions matching TRBD2. V was clipped by 2 bases and J by 1 base; unmatched bases: 2. CDR1 SGHRS and CDR2 YFSETQ come from the germline V gene. This CDR3 contains 14 residues. CDR3 region: CASSLLAASYEQYF. The CDR3 nucleotides read TGCGCCAGCAGCTTACTAGCGGCGTCCTACGAGCAGTACTTC.

V gene TRBV5-1 combines with J gene TRBJ2-1, with TRBD2 matching 11 bases. The CDR3 length is 15 residues. J gave up 8 bases and V 0 bases, and 4 bases lay outside the gene matches. Germline CDR1 reads SGHRS; CDR2 reads YFSETQ. CDR3 protein: CASSLVAGGPDEQFF. The DNA of the CDR3 is TGCGCCAGCAGCTTGGTAGCGGGAGGGCCGGATGAGCAGTTCTTC.

This clone was recorded only once. This chain links TRBV14 with TRBJ1-3; D not certain. The CDR3 is made up of 14 amino acids. With 1 base removed from V and 2 bases from J, the gap between germline ends came to 6 bases. Germline loops: CDR1 SGHDN, CDR2 FVKESK. As DNA, the CDR3 is TGTGCCAGCAGCCAAGTCGTCCCTGGAAACACCATATATTTT. It encodes CASSQVVPGNTIYF.

The chain has TRBV5-8 and TRBJ1-3; D gene ambiguous. CDR1 SGHTS and CDR2 YDEGEE come from the germline V gene. CDR3 length: 14 amino acids. Trimming shortened V by 4 bases and J by 4 bases, and 12 bases separated the two germline ends. CDR3 in DNA: TGTGCCAGCAGCCCAGGAGGGCCCGGAAACACCATATATTTT. Residues: CASSPGGPGNTIYF. Looking up the rest from reference TRBV5-8 and TRBJ1-3 gives the full variable domain: EAGVTQSPTHLIKTRGQQATLRCSPISGHTSVYWYQQALGLGLQFLLWYDEGEERNRGNFPPRFSGRQFPNYSSELNVNALELEDSALYLCASSPGGPGNTIYFGEGSWLTVV.

V usage is TRBV19 and J usage is TRBJ1-1; 9 bases line up with TRBD1. The CDR3 sequence is 17 residues long. Germline V gene sequence: CDR1 LNHDA, CDR2 SQIVND (reference sequence). V lost 4 bases to trimming and J lost 1 base; unmatched junction nucleotides: 10. Written as DNA, the CDR3 is TGTGCCAGTAGTACAATGGACAGGGGCGAGGGGAACACTGAAGCTTTCTTT. Protein product: CASSTMDRGEGNTEAFF.

This clone appeared a few times. The genes are TRBV11-2 and TRBJ2-3; the match to TRBD2 covers 8 bases. Unmatched junction bases numbered 13, after V lost 4 bases and J lost 4 bases. Germline loops: CDR1 SGHAT, CDR2 FQNNGV. The CDR3 is 17 residues long. CDR3 coding DNA: TGTGCCAGCAGCTCCCCTCGGGCTAGCGGGTCGTCAGATACGCAGTATTTT. Translating it yields CASSSPRASGSSDTQYF.

The gene calls are TRBV15 and TRBJ2-7; 9 nucleotides line up with TRBD1. CDR1 is LNHNV, CDR2 YYDKDF, per germline (reference sequence). The CDR3 length is 13 residues. Losses at the gene ends were 8 bases for V and 3 bases for J; bases not matched to a gene: 5. CDR3 bases: TGTGCCACCCGGCGGACAGGGGACTACGAGCAGTACTTC. It translates to CATRRTGDYEQYF.

This clone was seen once. The chain recombines TRBV27 with TRBJ1-5; D may be TRBD1 (5 bases). CDR3 length: 15 amino acids. Trimming shortened V by 4 bases and J by 0 bases, and 10 bases separated the two germline ends. Germline loops: CDR1 MNHEY, CDR2 SMNVEV (reference sequence). CDR3 sequence (DNA): TGTGCCAGCAGTTCTGGGGGGTATAGCAATCAGCCCCAGCATTTT. Encoded protein: CASSSGGYSNQPQHF.

The V call is TRBV9, the J call TRBJ2-7; the D is unclear. Germline CDR1 is SGDLS and CDR2 is YYNGEE. V gave up 4 bases and J gave up 0 bases, with 11 bases separating them. The CDR3 covers 14 residues. CDR3 sequence reads: CASSQESHSYEQYF. As DNA, the CDR3 is TGTGCCAGCAGCCAAGAGTCTCACTCCTACGAGCAGTACTTC.

This clone turned up a few times. The same CDR3 arises from other DNA sequences in this sample as well. The chain couples TRBV2 to TRBJ2-3; no clear D gene. The CDR3 is 15 residues long. Germline V gene lookup returns CDR1 SNHLY and CDR2 FYNNEI. The V end lost 4 bases, the J end lost 2 bases, and 13 bases lay between the germline ends. CDR3 nucleotide sequence: TGTGCCAGCAGTGGAGACAATTCCTTCACAGATACGCAGTATTTT. Translation gives CASSGDNSFTDTQYF.

The chain carries TRBV29-1 and TRBJ1-1, with D hard to call. The CDR3 consists of 13 residues. Per germline, CDR1 SQVTM and CDR2 ANQGSEA. The ends were cut back, 4 bases at V and 0 bases at J, with 9 bases in the middle. Here the CDR3 reads CSVAGTLNTEAFF. CDR3 in DNA: TGCAGCGTTGCTGGCACCTTGAACACTGAAGCTTTCTTT. Supplemented by reference TRBV29-1 and TRBJ1-1, the full variable domain reads SAVISQKPSRDICQRGTSLTIQCQVDSQVTMMFWYRQQPGQSLTLIATANQGSEATYESGFVIDKFPISRPNLTFSTLTVSNMSPEDSSIYLCSVAGTLNTEAFFGQGTRLTVV.

A word on this clone: One end of the junction is discordant with germline, which a read error may explain. V usage is TRBV7-7 and J usage is TRBJ2-2; possibly TRBD1 for D (6 bases). The CDR3 spans 17 residues. Germline V gene data show CDR1 as SSHAT and CDR2 as FNYEAQ (reference sequence). The DNA for the CDR3 is TGTGCTAGCAGCTCTAATCCGGGACAAGGAGGAACCGGGGAGCTGTTTTTT. As protein: CASSSNPGQGGTGELFF.